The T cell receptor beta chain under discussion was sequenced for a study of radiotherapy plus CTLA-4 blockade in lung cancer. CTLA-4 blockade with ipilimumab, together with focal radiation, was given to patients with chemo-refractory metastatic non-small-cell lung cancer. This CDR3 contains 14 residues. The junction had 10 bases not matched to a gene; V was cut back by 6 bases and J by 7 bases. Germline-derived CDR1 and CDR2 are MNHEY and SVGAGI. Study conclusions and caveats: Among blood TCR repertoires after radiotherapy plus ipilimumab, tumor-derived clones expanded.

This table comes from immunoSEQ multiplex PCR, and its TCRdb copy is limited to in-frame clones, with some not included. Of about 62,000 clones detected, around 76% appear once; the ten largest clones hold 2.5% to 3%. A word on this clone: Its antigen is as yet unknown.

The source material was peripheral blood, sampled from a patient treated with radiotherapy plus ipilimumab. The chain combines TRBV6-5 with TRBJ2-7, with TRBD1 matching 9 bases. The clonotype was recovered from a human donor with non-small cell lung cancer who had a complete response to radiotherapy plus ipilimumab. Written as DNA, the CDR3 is TGTGCCAGCAGAATCGGGACAGGGAGAGGAGAGCAGTACTTC. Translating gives CASRIGTGRGEQYF.